One and the same sample provided the 14 T cell receptor beta chains below, sequenced in a study of T-cell reconstitution after alpha-beta-depleted transplantation in children. A TCRbeta library incorporating unique molecular identifiers was prepared. TCRdb fed the PCR reads into MiXCR, producing one record per CDR3 protein. This sample has 200,000 to 300,000 distinct CDR3 sequences, with about 25% found just once. The sequencing here drew on PBMCs, taken before TCRalphabeta/CD19-depleted stem cell transplant. These receptors all stem from a girl aged 2-10 years with Fanconi anemia, due to receive a stem cell transplant.

This chain joins TRBV29-1 and TRBJ2-5; tentative D call: TRBD2 (6 bases). Trimming pared 3 bases from V and 5 bases from J, leaving 19 bases between. This CDR3 is 15 amino acids long. Germline CDR1 and CDR2: SQVTM and ANQGSEA. CDR3 in DNA: TGCAGCGTTGAGCCTACGGGGGAGGTATGGGAGACCCAGTACTTC. Protein sequence: CSVEPTGEVWETQYF.

This clonotype is a singleton in its sample. This chain joins TRBV28 and TRBJ1-1, with D hard to call. The V gene lost 3 bases and the J gene lost 7 bases, with 12 bases spanning the gap. CDR3 length equals 13 residues. CDR1 is MDHEN and CDR2 is SYDVKM in the germline V gene. CDR3 coding DNA: TGTGCCAGCAGTTTCTGGCCAGGAGATGAAGCTTTCTTT. It specifies CASSFWPGDEAFF. Supplemented by reference TRBV28 and TRBJ1-1, the full variable domain reads DVKVTQSSRYLVKRTGEKVFLECVQDMDHENMFWYRQDPGLGLRLIYFSYDVKMKEKGDIPEGYSVSREKKERFSLILESASTNQTSMYLCASSFWPGDEAFFGQGTRLTVV.

This clonotype turned up a few times. The rearrangement links TRBV29-1 to TRBJ1-1, with D uncertain. V dropped 0 bases and J dropped 10 bases, with 3 bases sitting between them. In germline, CDR1 is SQVTM, CDR2 ANQGSEA. This CDR3 comprises 9 residues. The CDR3 sequence is CSVEDGAFF. CDR3 sequence (DNA): TGCAGCGTTGAAGATGGAGCTTTCTTT. Drawing the rest from reference TRBV29-1 and TRBJ1-1, the complete variable domain is SAVISQKPSRDICQRGTSLTIQCQVDSQVTMMFWYRQQPGQSLTLIATANQGSEATYESGFVIDKFPISRPNLTFSTLTVSNMSPEDSSIYLCSVEDGAFFGQGTRLTVV.

This clonotype was counted a few times. The CDR3 loop reads CASSSAPISSGANVLTF. DNA of the CDR3: TGTGCCAGCAGCTCAGCCCCGATCAGCTCTGGGGCCAACGTCCTGACTTTC. The chain combines TRBV7-9 with TRBJ2-6; unclear D gene. V lost 4 bases and J lost 0, with 13 bases in between. The CDR3 has 17 residues. From germline, CDR1 is SEHNR and CDR2 FQNEAQ (reference sequence).

This clonotype was seen only once. V and J are TRBV20-1 and TRBJ2-7; a possible D gene is TRBD2 (5 bases). The CDR3 sequence is 11 residues long. V shed 2 bases and J shed 6 bases, with 8 bases lying between them. Germline V gene lookup returns CDR1 DFQATT and CDR2 SNEGSKA (reference sequence). CDR3 region: CSARPGTEQYF. CDR3 DNA: TGCAGTGCTAGACCGGGAACCGAGCAGTACTTC.

This chain uses TRBV28 with TRBJ2-7; D assignment may be TRBD1 or TRBD2 (5 bases each). The CDR3 length is 15 residues. Deletions cut 5 bases from V and 1 base from J, with 15 bases between. CDR1 MDHEN and CDR2 SYDVKM come from the germline V gene. The CDR3 nucleotides are TGTGCCAGCAGTCTTACGGGACGTTTTTCCTACGAGCAGTACTTC. Protein product: CASSLTGRFSYEQYF.

The gene calls are TRBV7-3 and TRBJ2-1, with D perhaps matching TRBD2 (6 bases). Germline V lookup: CDR1 SGHTA, CDR2 FQGTGA. V lost 1 base to trimming and J lost 1 base, with 14 bases between them. CDR3 length: 17 residues. The CDR3, as DNA: TGTGCCAGCAGCTTAAGGGTAGGCGGGGCATCCTACAATGAGCAGTTCTTC. This sequence encodes CASSLRVGGASYNEQFF. The full variable domain, in which reference TRBV7-3 and TRBJ2-1 provide the parts outside the CDR3, is GAGVSQTPSNKVTEKGKYVELRCDPISGHTALYWYRQSLGQGPEFLIYFQGTGAADDSGLPNDRFFAVRPEGSVSTLKIQRTERGDSAVYLCASSLRVGGASYNEQFFGPGTRLTVL.

Many counts were recorded for this clonotype. The chain recombines TRBV11-2 with TRBJ2-3; the match to TRBD2 covers 13 bases. The CDR3 sequence is 19 residues long. Germline V gene lookup returns CDR1 SGHAT and CDR2 FQNNGV. The junction had 12 bases not matched to a gene; V was cut back by 6 bases and J by 0 bases. This chain's CDR3 is CASSLFPGLAGTSTDTQYF. Here the CDR3 DNA reads TGTGCCAGCAGTCTATTTCCGGGACTAGCGGGGACTAGCACAGATACGCAGTATTTT.

This clonotype was seen a few times. V gene TRBV7-8 combines with J gene TRBJ2-1; TRBD2 agrees at 7 bases. With 4 bases clipped from V and 7 bases from J, the junction kept 7 bases outside the gene matches. The CDR3 runs 14 residues. Germline V CDR1 and CDR2: SGHVS, FQNEAQ. CDR3 in DNA: TGTGCCAGCAGCTCGTCCGCGGGGGAAAATGAGCAGTTCTTC. Residues: CASSSSAGENEQFF.

In its sample, this clonotype was seen many times. The chain joins TRBV20-1 to TRBJ2-5, with 8 positions matching TRBD1. The V and J ends lost 1 base and 2 bases, in that order; junction bases with no gene match: 9. CDR1 and CDR2 (germline): DFQATT, SNEGSKA (reference sequence). This CDR3 region has 16 residues. The CDR3 spells CSARGQGIGLQETQYF. CDR3 sequence (DNA): TGCAGTGCTAGAGGACAGGGGATTGGGCTTCAAGAGACCCAGTACTTC.

This clonotype turned up a few times. The chain couples TRBV25-1 to TRBJ2-5; TRBD1 matches 7 bases. Trimming took 2 bases from V and 1 from J; bases not matched to a gene: 1. Germline CDR1 and CDR2: MGHDK and SYGVNS. The CDR3 has 14 residues. The CDR3 here is CASSETGAQETQYF. Here the CDR3 DNA reads TGTGCCAGCAGTGAAACAGGGGCCCAAGAGACCCAGTACTTC.

Only a few counts were recorded for this clonotype. The chain couples TRBV29-1 to TRBJ2-4, with TRBD2 identical over 7 bases. The CDR3 extends over 12 amino acids. CDR1 and CDR2 (germline): SQVTM, ANQGSEA. Losses at the gene ends were 6 bases for V and 7 bases for J; bases not matched to a gene: 6. The CDR3 protein is CSVGLGRNIQYF. CDR3 sequence (DNA): TGCAGCGTAGGACTAGGGCGGAACATTCAGTACTTC.

Only a few counts were recorded for this clonotype. The chain carries TRBV27 and TRBJ2-1; D is perhaps TRBD2 (8 bases). The CDR3 contains 15 residues. Trimming removed 5 bases from V and 4 bases from J, with 15 bases in between. Germline V lookup: CDR1 MNHEY, CDR2 SMNVEV (reference sequence). The CDR3 region is CASSIAGQRYNEQFF. The CDR3 bases are TGTGCCAGCAGTATAGCGGGACAGAGGTACAATGAGCAGTTCTTC.

Ten or more counts support this clonotype. The chain uses TRBV29-1 and TRBJ2-7; D unclear. This CDR3 is 13 amino acids long. Trimming cost V 4 bases and J 0 bases, with 10 bases left between them. Germline CDR1 SQVTM, CDR2 ANQGSEA. DNA of the CDR3: TGCAGCGTTGTAGGTTTCAGCTCCTACGAGCAGTACTTC. It yields the protein CSVVGFSSYEQYF.